This T cell receptor beta chain was sequenced for a study of blood T cells in healthy people across ages. This CDR3 is 16 amino acids long. Trimming at V came to 0 bases and at J to 8 bases, leaving 10 bases not matched to a gene. CDR1 and CDR2 from the germline V gene are LGHNA and YNFKEQ. With a J-beta primer mix and a sample-barcoded 5' primer, a second PCR ran about 6 to 11 cycles. TCRdb used MiXCR to reprocess the 5' RACE reads, holding one entry per CDR3 protein. The data contain about 280,000 distinct CDR3 sequences, 25% to 30% of them singletons. The V and J genes are TRBV4-2 and TRBJ2-1; the match to TRBD2 covers 7 bases. The sample taken for sequencing was blood. The clonotype originates from a woman aged 70-85 years in good health. In DNA, the CDR3 is TGTGCCAGCAGCCAAGAAGTCCTAGCGGAACGGGATGAGCAGTTCTTC. Translated, it gives CASSQEVLAERDEQFF.